This T cell receptor (beta chain) was captured by sequencing in a study of CD8 T cells in Susac syndrome. Blood CD8+ and CD4+ T cells underwent high-throughput TCR beta sequencing. In the multiple sclerosis control group, patients were treatment-naive and had stable or active relapsing-remitting disease. Both CD4+ and CD8+ T cells were negatively isolated, and TEMRA cells underwent FACS enrichment. Details on this clonotype: Its antigen is not known.

After extraction with the RNeasy kit, roughly 0.45 to 1 ug of the RNA was reverse transcribed using random hexamers. TCRdb recomputed calls from the immunoSEQ multiplex PCR reads with MiXCR, one row per CDR3 protein. The sample gives some 63,000 distinct CDR3 sequences, roughly 94% of which show up once; about 0.61% is in the top ten. The CDR3 sequence is 15 residues long. CDR1 and CDR2 (germline): SGHVS, FQNEAQ. V gave up 4 bases and J gave up 9 bases, with 19 bases separating them. General observations from the study: The study recognized that the number of individuals in its TCR sequencing and HLA analysis was relatively small.

The V gene is TRBV7-8, the J gene TRBJ2-1, with a possible D match to TRBD2 (7 bases). The receptor was derived from a human donor with multiple sclerosis. Sequenced sample: CD8+ T cells from PBMCs. The CDR3 coding sequence is TGTGCCAGCAGCTCAAGGGGGAGGGGGAGCACTGAGCAGTTCTTC. Translation gives CASSSRGRGSTEQFF. The variable domain in full, with the rest retrieved from reference TRBV7-8 and TRBJ2-1, is GAGVSQSPRYKVAKRGQDVALRCDPISGHVSLFWYQQALGQGPEFLTYFQNEAQLDKSGLPSDRFFAERPEGSVSTLKIQRTQQEDSAVYLCASSSRGRGSTEQFFGPGTRLTVL.